Described below is a single TCR beta chain sequence and its context. Its antigen is unidentified. Profiling relied on immunoSEQ multiplex PCR, and the TCRdb table lists in-frame clones only, not all of them. The sample contains roughly 19,000 clones, 75% to 90% of which appear only once. Sampled 1 year posttransplant, controls received myeloablative marrow transplants, methotrexate and a calcineurin inhibitor. These data are taken from a study of T cells after posttransplantation cyclophosphamide. Overall study results and limits: Donor CD8+ memory clones often dominated recipient blood repertoires at later times. Skin or GI-infiltrating T cells shared few TRB sequences with blood.

The CDR3 has 12 amino acids. The V end lost 5 bases, the J end lost 10 bases, and 15 bases lay between the germline ends. The germline V gene has CDR1 SGHTS and CDR2 YDEGEE. Source: PBMCs, taken about 360 days after allogeneic stem cell transplant with calcineurin inhibitor and methotrexate. This rearrangement joins TRBV5-8 to TRBJ1-1; D unresolved. The TCR sequence derives from a female patient between 30 and 39 years old who received an allogeneic stem cell transplant from an unrelated donor, was CMV-positive, and had acute and chronic GVHD. Some T cells may trace back to the graft donor. CDR3 in DNA: TGTGCCAGCAGAAGCGTGGCTGCAGCAGCTTTCTTT. This translates into CASRSVAAAAFF.